The source of this TCR beta chain is a study of OX40 agonist ivuxolimab in advanced cancers. Across the study: Eligibility admitted prior anti-PD-1, anti-PD-L1 or anti-CTLA-4 therapy; 35% to 40% had some.

Here immunoSEQ multiplex PCR was the method, and the copy in TCRdb shows in-frame clones only, minus some. This table holds some 98,000 clones, about 92% found once. On cycle 4 day 1 and cycle 7 day 1, as well as at baseline, blood was sampled. General observations from the study: No determination was made of the antigen specificity of the expanded peripheral T cells. In the 0.1 to 3.0 mg/kg range, CD4+ and CD8+ blood T cells had expanded clonally by week 6.

With respect to this clone: The antigen is not known.

The V gene end was trimmed by 5 bases and the J gene end by 13 bases; junction bases not matched to a gene: 11. Per germline, CDR1 MNHEY and CDR2 SMNVEV (reference sequence). The CDR3 has 13 residues. The chain couples TRBV27 to TRBJ2-1, with 7 bases matching TRBD1. The clonotype originates from an adult with an advanced solid tumor such as melanoma, head and neck, liver or kidney cancer. The material was CD4+ or CD8+ T cells sorted from blood, obtained in a trial of the OX40 agonist ivuxolimab. Here the CDR3 DNA reads TGTGCCAGCAGTATGACAGGGCCCAGGATACAGTTCTTC. Protein product: CASSMTGPRIQFF.